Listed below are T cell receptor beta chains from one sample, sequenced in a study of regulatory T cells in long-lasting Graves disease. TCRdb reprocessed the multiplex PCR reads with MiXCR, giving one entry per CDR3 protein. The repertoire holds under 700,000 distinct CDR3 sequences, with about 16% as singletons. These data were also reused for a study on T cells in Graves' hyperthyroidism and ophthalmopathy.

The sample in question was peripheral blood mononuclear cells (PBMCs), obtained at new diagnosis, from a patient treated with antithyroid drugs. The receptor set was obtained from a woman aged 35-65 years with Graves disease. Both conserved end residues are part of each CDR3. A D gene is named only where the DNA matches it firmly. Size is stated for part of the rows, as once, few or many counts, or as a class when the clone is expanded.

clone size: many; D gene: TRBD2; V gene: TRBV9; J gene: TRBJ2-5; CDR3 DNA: TGTGCCAGCAGCGTCGCATCCGGGGGGGCAGAGACCCAGTACTTC; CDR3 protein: CASSVASGGAETQYF
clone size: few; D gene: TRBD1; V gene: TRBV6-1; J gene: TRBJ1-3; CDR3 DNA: TGTGCCAGCAGTGGGGGACAGGGTCGCGGAAACACCATATATTTT; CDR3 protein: CASSGGQGRGNTIYF
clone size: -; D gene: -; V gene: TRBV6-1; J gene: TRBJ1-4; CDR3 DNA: TGTGCCAGCAGGACAGGAGGAAGTGAAAAACTGTTTTTT; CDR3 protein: CASRTGGSEKLFF
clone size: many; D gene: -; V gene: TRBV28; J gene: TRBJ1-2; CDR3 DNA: TGTGCCAGCAGTTTCGGAGATAACTATGGCTACACCTTC; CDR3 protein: CASSFGDNYGYTF
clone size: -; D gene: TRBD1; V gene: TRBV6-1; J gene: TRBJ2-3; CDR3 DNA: TGTGCCAGCAGCCTCACGGGACAGAACACAGATACGCAGTATTTT; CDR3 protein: CASSLTGQNTDTQYF
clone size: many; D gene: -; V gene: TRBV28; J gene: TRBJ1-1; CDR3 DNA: TGTGCCAGCACCCCACCGGGTCAGACGAACACTGAAGCTTTCTTT; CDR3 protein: CASTPPGQTNTEAFF
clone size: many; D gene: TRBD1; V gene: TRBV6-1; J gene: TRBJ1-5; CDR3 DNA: TGTGCCAGCAGTAGGACAGGCAATAGCAATCAGCCCCAGCATTTT; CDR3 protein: CASSRTGNSNQPQHF
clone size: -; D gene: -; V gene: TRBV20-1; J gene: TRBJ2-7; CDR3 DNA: TGCAGTGCTAGTAGGGACCGATCCTACGAGCAGTACTTC; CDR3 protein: CSASRDRSYEQYF
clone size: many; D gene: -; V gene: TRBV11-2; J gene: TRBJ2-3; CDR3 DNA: TGTGCCAGCAGCCTTCCGAACCTCCACACAGATACGCAGTATTTT; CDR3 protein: CASSLPNLHTDTQYF
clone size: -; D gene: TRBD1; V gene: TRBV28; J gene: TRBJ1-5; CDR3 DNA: TGTGCCAGCAGTTCATACGGTGGGACAGCCGGGAGGCCCCAGCATTTT; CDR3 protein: CASSSYGGTAGRPQHF
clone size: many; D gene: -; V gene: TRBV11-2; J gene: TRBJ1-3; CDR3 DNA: TGTGCCAGCAGCTTAGGGGCCAAGAGCTCTGGAAACACCATATATTTT; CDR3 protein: CASSLGAKSSGNTIYF
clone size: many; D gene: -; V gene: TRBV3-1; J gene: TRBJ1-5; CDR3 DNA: TGTGCCAGCAGCCAAGAACCCTATCAGCCCCAGCATTTT; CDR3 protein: CASSQEPYQPQHF
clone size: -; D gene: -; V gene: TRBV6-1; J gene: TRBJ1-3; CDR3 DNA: TGTGCCAGCAGCCCAAGCAGGTCCTACTCTGGAAACACCATATATTTT; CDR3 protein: CASSPSRSYSGNTIYF
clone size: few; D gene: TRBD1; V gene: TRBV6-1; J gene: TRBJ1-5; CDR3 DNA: TGTGCCAGCAGTGGCCTAGGACAGGGGGCAGGGAATCAGCCCCAGCATTTT; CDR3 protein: CASSGLGQGAGNQPQHF
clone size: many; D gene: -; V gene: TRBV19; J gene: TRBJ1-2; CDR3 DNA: TGTGCCAGCAGCAAGGGGTCCACCAACTATGGCTACACCTTC; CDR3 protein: CASSKGSTNYGYTF
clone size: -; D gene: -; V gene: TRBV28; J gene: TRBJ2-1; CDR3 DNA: TGTGCCAGCAGCAGGGGACACCGAACCGAGCAGTTCTTC; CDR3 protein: CASSRGHRTEQFF
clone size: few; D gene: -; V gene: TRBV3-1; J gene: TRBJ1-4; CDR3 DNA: TGTGCCAGCAGCCATGGACATGGTGGAGAAAAACTGTTTTTT; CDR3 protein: CASSHGHGGEKLFF
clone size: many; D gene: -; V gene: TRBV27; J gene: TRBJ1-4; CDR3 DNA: TGTGCCAGCAGTTCACTTATGCCGAATGAAAAACTGTTTTTT; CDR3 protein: CASSSLMPNEKLFF
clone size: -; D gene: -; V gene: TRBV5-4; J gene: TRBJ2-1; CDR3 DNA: TGTGCCAGCAGTATGGGACCTAGGGCGACCGACGAGCAGTTCTTC; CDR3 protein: CASSMGPRATDEQFF
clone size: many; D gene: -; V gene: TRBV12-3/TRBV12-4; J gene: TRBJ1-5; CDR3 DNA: TGTGCCAGCAGTTTACAGGCGGGGGGCCACAATCAGCCCCAGCATTTT; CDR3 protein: CASSLQAGGHNQPQHF
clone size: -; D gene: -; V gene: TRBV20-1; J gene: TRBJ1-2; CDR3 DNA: TGCAGTGCCCTCGCGGAGGGGCCTGGCTACACCTTC; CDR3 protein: CSALAEGPGYTF
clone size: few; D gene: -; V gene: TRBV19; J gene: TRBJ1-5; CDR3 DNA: TGTGCCAGTAGTGACGTCAGTCTTCAGCCCCAGCATTTT; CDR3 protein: CASSDVSLQPQHF
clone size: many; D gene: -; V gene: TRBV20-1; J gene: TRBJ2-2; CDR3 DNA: TGCAGTGCTACGGACGCACGCGGCACCGGGGAGCTGTTTTTT; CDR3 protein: CSATDARGTGELFF
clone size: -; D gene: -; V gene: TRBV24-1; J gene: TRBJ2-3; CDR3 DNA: TGTGCCACCAGTGATCTATCCGGGACCAACACAGATACGCAGTATTTT; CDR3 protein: CATSDLSGTNTDTQYF
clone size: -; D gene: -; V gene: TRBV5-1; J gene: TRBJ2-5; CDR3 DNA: TGCGCCAGCAGCTTGGAAGAGGGTGGGGACCAAGAGACCCAGTACTTC; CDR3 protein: CASSLEEGGDQETQYF
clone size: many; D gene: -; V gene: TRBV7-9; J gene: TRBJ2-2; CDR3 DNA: TGTGCCAGCAGCTTAGAGGGACTCCCTATCGGGGAGCTGTTTTTT; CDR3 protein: CASSLEGLPIGELFF
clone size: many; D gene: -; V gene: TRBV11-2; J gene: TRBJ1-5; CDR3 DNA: TGTGCCAGCAGCTTAGATCAGGGTGGCAATCAGCCCCAGCATTTT; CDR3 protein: CASSLDQGGNQPQHF
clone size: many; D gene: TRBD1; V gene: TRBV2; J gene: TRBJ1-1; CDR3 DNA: TGTGCCAGCAGGACCCGGGGACAGGGCCCTGAAGCTTTCTTT; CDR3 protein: CASRTRGQGPEAFF
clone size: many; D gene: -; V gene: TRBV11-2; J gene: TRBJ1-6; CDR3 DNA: TGTGCCAGCAGCTTAGCTCCAGGAAAGGACAATTCACCCCTCCACTTT; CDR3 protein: CASSLAPGKDNSPLHF
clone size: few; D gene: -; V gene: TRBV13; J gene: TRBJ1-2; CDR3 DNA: TGTGCCAGCAGCTTCTTAGGGGAAGAGAGTAACTATGGCTACACCTTC; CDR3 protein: CASSFLGEESNYGYTF
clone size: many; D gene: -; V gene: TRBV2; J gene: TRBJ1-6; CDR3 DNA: TGTGCCAGCGATCGGGACGGGAGATCACCCCTCCACTTT; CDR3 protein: CASDRDGRSPLHF
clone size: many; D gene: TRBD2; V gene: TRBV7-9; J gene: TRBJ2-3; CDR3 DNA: TGTGCCAGCAGCTTAGGGAGCGGGACTAGCGGCACAGATACGCAGTATTTT; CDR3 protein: CASSLGSGTSGTDTQYF
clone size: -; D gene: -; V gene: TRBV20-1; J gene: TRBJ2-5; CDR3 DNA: TGCTCCGCGGAAAGGGGAGAGACCCAGTACTTC; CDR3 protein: CSAERGETQYF
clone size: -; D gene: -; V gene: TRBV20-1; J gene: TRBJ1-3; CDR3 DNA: TGCAGTGCTAGTGTCGCCGACTCTGGAAACACCATATATTTT; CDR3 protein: CSASVADSGNTIYF
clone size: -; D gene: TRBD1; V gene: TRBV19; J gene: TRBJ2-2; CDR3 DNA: TGTGCCAGTAGTACTACCCCGGGACAGGGCAAAGCCGGGGAGCTGTTTTTT; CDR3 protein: CASSTTPGQGKAGELFF
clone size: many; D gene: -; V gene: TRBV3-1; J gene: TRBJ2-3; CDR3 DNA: TGTGCCAGCAGCCAAAGATGGACAGTCCGGTACCGCACAGATACGCAGTATTTT; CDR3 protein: CASSQRWTVRYRTDTQYF
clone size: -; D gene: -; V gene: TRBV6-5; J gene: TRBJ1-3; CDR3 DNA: TGTGCCAGCAGTTACGCCAGGGCGTCTGGAAACACCATATATTTT; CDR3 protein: CASSYARASGNTIYF
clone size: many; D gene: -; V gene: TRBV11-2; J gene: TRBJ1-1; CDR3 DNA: TGTGCCAGCAGCTCGCCCCCGGGCACTGAAGCTTTCTTT; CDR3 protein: CASSSPPGTEAFF
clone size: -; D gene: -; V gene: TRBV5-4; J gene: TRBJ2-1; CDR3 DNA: TGTGCCAGCAGCTTGCTCCGGTGGGGGGGCGCCTACAATGAGCAGTTCTTC; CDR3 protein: CASSLLRWGGAYNEQFF
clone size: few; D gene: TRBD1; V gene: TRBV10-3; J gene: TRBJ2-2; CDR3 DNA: TGTGCCATCAGTGAGACCGTGACAGGGAAGGGCACCGGGGAGCTGTTTTTT; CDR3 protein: CAISETVTGKGTGELFF